Listed here are 22 T cell receptor beta chains from one sample, sequenced in a study of T cells in Graves' hyperthyroidism and ophthalmopathy. RNA transcripts provided the source from which TCR beta CDR3 regions were amplified. Carried out on the TCR CDR3, a first-round RT-PCR used the HTBI primer set. TCRdb redid the calling of the multiplex PCR reads with MiXCR, one entry per CDR3 protein. The table shows fewer than 750,000 distinct CDR3 sequences, with about 45% occurring only once. Sequenced: peripheral blood or thyroid tissue (not recorded which). Source of these receptors: a woman aged 18-29 years with Graves' hyperthyroidism.

The chain employs TRBV9 and TRBJ1-3; D gene uncertain. Per the germline V gene, CDR1 is SGDLS and CDR2 is YYNGEE. The CDR3 is 16 residues long. Trimming shortened V by 0 bases and J by 2 bases, and 12 bases separated the two germline ends. CDR3 region: CASSVVPSSPGNTIYF. The CDR3 DNA follows: TGTGCCAGCAGCGTAGTCCCCTCGAGCCCTGGAAACACCATATATTTT. The full variable domain, in which reference TRBV9 and TRBJ1-3 provide the parts outside the CDR3, is DSGVTQTPKHLITATGQRVTLRCSPRSGDLSVYWYQQSLDQGLQFLIQYYNGEERAKGNILERFSAQQFPDLHSELNLSSLELGDSALYFCASSVVPSSPGNTIYFGEGSWLTVV.

This clonotype occurred a few times. This chain joins TRBV5-1 and TRBJ2-2; TRBD1 agrees at 10 bases. Germline trimming cut 3 bases from V and 7 bases from J; bases unmatched to any gene: 6. This CDR3 spans 15 amino acids. Germline V gene data show CDR1 as SGHRS and CDR2 as YFSETQ. The DNA for the CDR3 is TGCGCCAGCAGCTGGGGGACAGGGGTCGGCGGGGAGCTGTTTTTT. This translates into CASSWGTGVGGELFF.

A few counts support this clonotype. V gene TRBV20-1 combines with J gene TRBJ2-1; 7 bases agree with TRBD2. CDR3 size: 14 residues. Trimming took 4 bases from V and 2 from J; bases not matched to a gene: 5. From germline, CDR1 is DFQATT and CDR2 SNEGSKA (reference sequence). The CDR3 sequence is CSATSGTAYNEQFF. CDR3 in DNA: TGCAGTGCTACGAGCGGGACGGCCTACAATGAGCAGTTCTTC.

The chain joins TRBV18 to TRBJ1-1, with D hard to call. CDR1 and CDR2 (germline): KGHSH, LQKENI. With 5 bases removed from V and 1 base from J, the gap between germline ends came to 8 bases. CDR3 size: 13 residues. The CDR3 sequence: CASSSPENTEAFF. For the CDR3, the DNA is TGTGCCAGCTCATCCCCTGAGAACACTGAAGCTTTCTTT. The whole variable domain, filled in from reference TRBV18 and TRBJ1-1, reads NAGVMQNPRHLVRRRGQEARLRCSPMKGHSHVYWYRQLPEEGLKFMVYLQKENIIDESGMPKERFSAEFPKEGPSILRIQQVVRGDSAAYFCASSSPENTEAFFGQGTRLTVV.

This clonotype was seen ten or more times. The V gene is TRBV6-5, the J gene TRBJ1-6, with D unresolved. V was shortened by 5 bases and J by 11 bases, with 25 bases between the two germline ends. Looked up from germline, CDR1 is MNHEY and CDR2 is SVGAGI. The CDR3 is 17 amino acids. DNA for the CDR3: TGTGCCAGCAGTACCCGGACGGGAACACTGACGAAGCCACCCCTCCACTTT. It is translated as CASSTRTGTLTKPPLHF.

This sequence joins TRBV20-1 and TRBJ1-1; D uncertain. CDR1 DFQATT and CDR2 SNEGSKA come from the germline V gene (reference sequence). The CDR3 is 13 amino acids. Trimming removed 0 bases at V and 6 bases at J, with 11 bases between. CDR3 sequence reads: CSAREPAVPEAFF. DNA of the CDR3: TGCAGTGCTAGAGAGCCCGCCGTGCCTGAAGCTTTCTTT.

This clonotype was detected only once. The CDR3 sequence: CASSWELAGVYNEQYF. Written as DNA, the CDR3 is TGTGCCAGCAGTTGGGAACTAGCGGGGGTCTACAATGAGCAGTACTTC. The J gene is TRBJ2-7, the V gene TRBV7-9, with 11 bases lining up with TRBD2. The trim removed 6 bases at V and 7 bases at J, leaving 14 bases unmatched. CDR1 and CDR2 from the germline V gene are SEHNR and FQNEAQ (reference sequence). The CDR3 totals 16 residues.

As DNA, the CDR3 is TGTGCCAGCAGTGCGGCCGGGACAGGGCTTGAAAAACTGTTTTTT. Protein product: CASSAAGTGLEKLFF. The V and J genes are TRBV7-6 and TRBJ1-4, with 9 positions matching TRBD1. The CDR3 runs 15 residues. J was trimmed by 7 bases and V by 6 bases; bases with no gene match: 9. Per the germline V gene, CDR1 is SGHVS and CDR2 is FNYEAQ.

Many counts were recorded for this clonotype. The gene calls are TRBV6-4 and TRBJ1-6; D is possibly TRBD1 (6 bases). The CDR3 contains 14 residues. Germline V lookup: CDR1 MRHNA, CDR2 SNTAGT. Trimming shortened V by 3 bases and J by 8 bases, and 11 bases separated the two germline ends. CDR3 in DNA: TGTGCCAGCAGTGAGGGGGGCGAGTATTCACCCCTCCACTTT. Translating gives CASSEGGEYSPLHF.

Ten or more counts support this clonotype. The chain employs TRBV20-1 and TRBJ1-2, with 7 positions matching TRBD1. Germline values: CDR1 DFQATT, CDR2 SNEGSKA (reference sequence). This CDR3 is built from 14 residues. V dropped 3 bases and J dropped 2; count of bases not matched to a gene: 6. This CDR3 reads CSARLDRANYGYTF. The CDR3 nucleotides are TGCAGTGCTAGGTTAGACAGGGCCAACTATGGCTACACCTTC.

J is TRBJ1-1 and V is TRBV27; D possibly corresponds to TRBD1 (5 bases). The V end was cut by 5 bases, the J end by 6 bases, with 25 bases between. CDR1 and CDR2 from the germline V gene are MNHEY and SMNVEV (reference sequence). This CDR3 comprises 17 residues. This CDR3 is CASSPPAGRGVFAEAFF. CDR3 nucleotides: TGTGCCAGCAGTCCTCCTGCGGGTCGAGGGGTATTCGCTGAAGCTTTCTTT.

This clonotype was detected a few times. The rearrangement uses TRBV14 and TRBJ1-4; TRBD1 might be the D (6 bases). Germline V gives CDR1 SGHDN, CDR2 FVKESK. V lost 11 bases to trimming and J lost 8 bases, with 15 bases between them. This CDR3 contains 12 residues. The CDR3 coding sequence is TGTGCCTCGGGACACGGGAGAGAAAAACTGTTTTTT. Protein sequence: CASGHGREKLFF.

J is TRBJ1-2 and V is TRBV15; D gene uncertain. CDR1 LNHNV and CDR2 YYDKDF come from the germline V gene (reference sequence). V dropped 3 bases and J dropped 4 bases, with 15 bases sitting between them. This CDR3 is built from 15 residues. The CDR3 loop reads CATSSLRPGLYGYTF. The CDR3 DNA is TGTGCCACCAGCAGCTTAAGGCCAGGACTCTATGGCTACACCTTC.

The chain joins TRBV7-6 to TRBJ1-4; possible D gene TRBD1, 5 bases. This CDR3 has 14 residues. Germline CDR1 and CDR2: SGHVS and FNYEAQ. V was trimmed by 1 base and J by 6 bases, leaving 9 bases between them. This chain's CDR3 is CASSLGGPDEKLFF. The CDR3, as DNA: TGTGCCAGCAGCTTAGGGGGACCGGATGAAAAACTGTTTTTT.

This clonotype was recorded at least ten times. This chain uses TRBV15 with TRBJ2-2; 9 bases line up with TRBD2. The V segment lost 1 base and the J segment 0 bases; nucleotides outside the gene matches: 3. Germline CDR1 LNHNV, CDR2 YYDKDF (reference sequence). CDR3 size: 17 residues. The CDR3 DNA is TGTGCCACCAGCAGAGTAAGCGGGAGGCCGAACACCGGGGAGCTGTTTTTT. Residues: CATSRVSGRPNTGELFF. Combining the CDR3 with reference TRBV15 and TRBJ2-2 gives the whole variable domain DAMVIQNPRYQVTQFGKPVTLSCSQTLNHNVMYWYQQKSSQAPKLLFHYYDKDFNNEADTPDNFQSRRPNTSFCFLDIRSPGLGDTAMYLCATSRVSGRPNTGELFFGEGSRLTVL.

The chain recombines TRBV29-1 with TRBJ1-1; a weak D match, TRBD1 (6 bases). The V end lost 7 bases, the J end lost 3 bases, and 15 bases lay between the germline ends. The CDR3 consists of 13 residues. CDR1 SQVTM and CDR2 ANQGSEA come from the germline V gene. The CDR3, as DNA: TGCAGCGCTATGTGGGGGCGCGACACTGAAGCTTTCTTT. Translated, it gives CSAMWGRDTEAFF.

The chain joins TRBV3-1 to TRBJ2-5; maybe TRBD2 (5 bases). The germline CDR1 and CDR2 sequences are LGHDT and YNNKEL (reference sequence). The V end lost 3 bases, the J end lost 7 bases, and 18 bases lay between the germline ends. CDR3 size: 15 residues. The CDR3 sequence is CASSHETGVAWTQYF. The CDR3 nucleotides are TGTGCCAGCAGCCACGAGACCGGGGTTGCGTGGACCCAGTACTTC.

This clonotype was seen repeatedly, ten times or more. This rearrangement joins TRBV7-8 to TRBJ1-6; D uncertain. The germline V gene encodes CDR1 SGHVS and CDR2 FQNEAQ. V was clipped by 3 bases and J by 12 bases, with 12 bases between them. The CDR3 loop spans 13 amino acids. CDR3: CASSLTTYGPLHF. DNA for the CDR3: TGTGCCAGCAGCTTGACGACCTACGGACCCCTCCACTTT.

The V call is TRBV29-1, the J call TRBJ1-1; no clear D gene. The germline V and J ends were trimmed by 3 bases and 6 bases, with 17 bases remaining between them. Germline CDR1 and CDR2: SQVTM and ANQGSEA. The CDR3 is 14 residues long. In nucleotides, the CDR3 is TGCAGCGTTGACCAACATACAGAGGGCCCTGAAGCTTTCTTT. The encoded protein is CSVDQHTEGPEAFF. The full variable domain, its missing parts supplied by reference TRBV29-1 and TRBJ1-1, is SAVISQKPSRDICQRGTSLTIQCQVDSQVTMMFWYRQQPGQSLTLIATANQGSEATYESGFVIDKFPISRPNLTFSTLTVSNMSPEDSSIYLCSVDQHTEGPEAFFGQGTRLTVV.

This clonotype was observed at least ten times. The rearrangement joins TRBV6-5 to TRBJ1-1; 9 bases match TRBD1. The CDR3 contains 15 residues. The V segment lost 6 bases and the J segment 3 bases; nucleotides outside the gene matches: 8. Germline lookup yields CDR1 MNHEY and CDR2 SVGAGI. CDR3 loop: CASSAPDRGHTEAFF. CDR3 coding DNA: TGTGCCAGCAGCGCCCCGGACAGGGGACACACTGAAGCTTTCTTT.

A note on this clonotype: The junction departs from germline at one end; a sequencing error may be responsible. The chain combines TRBV5-6 with TRBJ2-6; perhaps TRBD1 as D (6 bases). Germline assignment: CDR1 SGHDT and CDR2 YYEEEE. CDR3 length: 16 residues. CDR3 sequence: CASSTRTGYGDNVLTF. The CDR3 DNA reads TGTGCCAGCAGCACCCGAACAGGGTATGGGGACAACGTCCTGACTTTC.

This clonotype was seen ten or more times. This chain connects TRBV7-2 to TRBJ1-4, with unresolved D. This CDR3 is 13 amino acids long. V lost 7 bases and J 4 bases, leaving 10 bases between the germline ends. Germline CDR1 SGHTA, CDR2 FQGNSA. The CDR3 coding sequence is TGTGCCAGCACCCCAGACCTTAATGAAAAACTGTTTTTT. This codes for CASTPDLNEKLFF.